These T cell receptor beta chains were read from a single sample in a study of regulatory T cells in long-lasting Graves disease. TCRdb re-called the multiplex PCR reads with MiXCR, one entry per CDR3 protein. The profile covers 400,000 to 500,000 distinct CDR3 sequences, with less than 20% appearing a single time and around 10% taken by the ten largest. A further study also used this sample, focusing on T cells in Graves' hyperthyroidism and ophthalmopathy.

This material consisted of peripheral blood mononuclear cells (PBMCs), taken at new diagnosis, from a patient treated with antithyroid drugs. These TCRs come from a woman aged 25-40 years with Graves disease. Both conserved end residues are part of each CDR3. Each record gives: clone size, D gene, V gene, J gene, CDR3 protein, CDR3 DNA. A D gene is named only where the DNA matches it firmly. Rows give clone size only sometimes, using once, few, many, or a class for an expanded clone.

>-|-|TRBV7-9|TRBJ1-2
CASSFARGDYGYTF
TGTGCCAGCAGCTTTGCCCGGGGCGACTATGGCTACACCTTC
>-|-|TRBV7-8|TRBJ2-6
CASSFTDGVLTF
TGTGCCAGCAGCTTTACGGACGGCGTCCTGACTTTC
>many|TRBD1|TRBV20-1|TRBJ2-7
CSATKTGLGSYEQYF
TGCAGTGCGACAAAGACAGGGCTTGGCTCCTACGAGCAGTACTTC
>-|-|TRBV27|TRBJ2-1
CASTSTGRGRYNEQFF
TGTGCCAGCACCAGCACAGGCCGAGGCCGCTACAATGAGCAGTTCTTC
>-|-|TRBV28|TRBJ1-3
CASSVDGGVAGNTIYF
TGTGCCAGCAGTGTGGACGGGGGGGTGGCTGGAAACACCATATATTTT
>many|-|TRBV20-1|TRBJ2-5
CSARLGWETQYF
TGCAGTGCTAGGTTGGGTTGGGAGACCCAGTACTTC
>many|-|TRBV28|TRBJ2-5
CASSVVTGEAETQYF
TGTGCCAGCAGTGTTGTAACAGGGGAGGCAGAGACCCAGTACTTC
>many|-|TRBV6-1|TRBJ1-1
CASSGDHLAFF
TGTGCCAGCAGTGGCGACCATCTAGCTTTCTTT
>many|-|TRBV27|TRBJ1-2
CASSSPGQNYGYTF
TGTGCCAGCAGTTCACCCGGACAGAACTATGGCTACACCTTC
>-|-|TRBV28|TRBJ1-1
CASSLWLGTRNTEAFF
TGTGCCAGCAGTTTATGGCTAGGGACCAGGAACACTGAAGCTTTCTTT
>few|TRBD1|TRBV7-8|TRBJ1-2
CASIRWTGPNYGYTF
TGTGCCAGCATACGATGGACAGGTCCTAACTATGGCTACACCTTC
>many|-|TRBV27|TRBJ2-1
CASSLEVASSYNEQFF
TGTGCCAGCAGTTTAGAGGTCGCCAGCTCCTACAATGAGCAGTTCTTC
>many|-|TRBV9|TRBJ2-7
CASSVGGPYEQYF
TGTGCCAGCAGCGTAGGTGGCCCTTACGAGCAGTACTTC